This TCR beta chain was captured in a study of beta chain features in type 1 diabetes. Study information: No patient-donor differences in age, gender, total cells or subset yield. Study outcomes and limitations: Moderately but significantly shorter TCRB CDR3s were found in Type 1 diabetes patients in all four CD4+ subsets. Individuals with type 1 diabetes displayed fewer insertions and more deletions at VDJ junctions.

Trimming cost V 6 bases and J 1 base; bases outside gene matches: 8. CDR1 MDHEN and CDR2 SYDVKM come from the germline V gene. This CDR3 is 16 amino acids long. On this clone: The antigen is undetermined.

Expressed TCRB transcripts got sequenced, as all isolated RNA was reverse transcribed. Generated by immunoSEQ multiplex PCR, the TCRdb table keeps only in-frame clones and is missing some. Among some 240,000 clones listed, 16% were seen once. Sequenced material: naive CD4+ T cells from blood. The TCR originated in a man aged 25 to 45 with type 1 diabetes. The rearrangement uses TRBV28 and TRBJ2-7; TRBD1 agrees at 11 bases. The CDR3 loop reads CASRADRGPISYEQYF. The CDR3 nucleotides read TGTGCCAGCAGGGCGGACAGGGGGCCTATTTCCTACGAGCAGTACTTC.